These T cell receptor beta chains were read from a single sample in a study of shared T cell receptors in the human thymus. Assay: immunoSEQ multiplex PCR; the TCRdb copy retains only in-frame clones and omits some. The profile shows hundreds of thousands of clones, about 90% of them singletons. These same records also appear under a second study, on human thymus T cells.

The source material was thymocytes. All receptors come from a boy less than two years old with a congenital heart defect. Both conserved end residues are part of each CDR3. Each record gives: J gene, V gene, clone size, D gene, CDR3 protein, CDR3 DNA. D genes are given only for firm matches. Clone sizes are given selectively: once, few, many, or a class where the clone is expanded.

TRBJ2-7,TRBV29-1,.,TRBD2,CSVEGTSGRRNEQYF,TGCAGCGTAGAGGGGACTAGCGGGAGACGGAACGAGCAGTACTTC
TRBJ1-1,TRBV19,.,.,CASSIVGARMNTEAFF,TGTGCCAGTAGTATCGTGGGGGCTCGGATGAACACTGAAGCTTTCTTT
TRBJ1-2,TRBV5-1,few,TRBD1,CASSSQGQGASDYGYTF,TGCGCCAGCAGCAGCCAGGGACAGGGGGCCTCGGATTATGGCTACACCTTC
TRBJ1-5,TRBV19,.,TRBD1,CASSMADRGSNQPQHF,TGTGCCAGTAGTATGGCGGACAGGGGGAGCAATCAGCCCCAGCATTTT
TRBJ2-7,TRBV9,.,.,CASSLYAGPGETYEQYF,TGTGCCAGCAGCCTATACGCGGGGCCGGGAGAAACCTACGAGCAGTACTTC
TRBJ2-3,TRBV4-1,once,TRBD1,CASSPRDRGLGTDTQYF,TGCGCCAGCAGCCCTCGGGACAGGGGGCTGGGTACAGATACGCAGTATTTT
TRBJ2-1,TRBV5-1,once,.,CASSETPGWAIGEQFF,TGCGCCAGCTCAGAAACCCCAGGGTGGGCGATTGGTGAGCAGTTCTTC
TRBJ2-1,TRBV10-3,.,TRBD2,CAISGGLAGHNEQFF,TGTGCCATCAGTGGGGGACTAGCGGGTCACAATGAGCAGTTCTTC
TRBJ1-6,TRBV6-5,.,TRBD1,CASSYSRDTRGSPLHF,TGTGCCAGCAGTTACTCCAGGGACACCAGGGGGTCACCCCTCCACTTT
TRBJ2-1,TRBV28,.,TRBD2,CASSSLTPTSGRTHFDNEQFF,TGTGCCAGCAGTTCTCTAACACCGACTAGCGGGAGGACCCACTTCGACAATGAGCAGTTCTTC
TRBJ1-2,TRBV6-1,.,.,CASSEKGDAYGYTF,TGTGCCAGCAGTGAAAAGGGGGATGCCTATGGCTACACCTTC
TRBJ2-7,TRBV5-1,.,TRBD2,CASSLTSGNPVEQYF,TGCGCCAGCAGCCTGACTAGCGGGAATCCGGTCGAGCAGTACTTC
TRBJ2-1,TRBV4-1,.,.,CASSQDLPESIAYDEQFF,TGCGCCAGCAGCCAAGATTTACCGGAATCGATAGCCTACGATGAGCAGTTCTTC
TRBJ2-3,TRBV6-1,.,.,CASSERGGDTQYF,TGTGCCAGCTCGGAAAGGGGAGGAGATACGCAGTATTTT
TRBJ1-5,TRBV4-1,.,.,CASSQAGDPPQHF,TGCGCCAGCAGCCAAGCCGGGGATCCGCCCCAGCATTTT
TRBJ2-3,TRBV29-1,.,.,CSGGDSNTDTQYF,TGCAGCGGGGGGGACAGCAACACAGATACGCAGTATTTT
TRBJ2-1,TRBV5-6,.,.,CASSTEPARETFSYNEQFF,TGTGCCAGCAGCACGGAGCCGGCGAGGGAGACTTTCTCCTACAATGAGCAGTTCTTC
TRBJ1-4,TRBV30,.,TRBD1,CAWSERDRDDGEKLFF,TGTGCCTGGAGTGAGCGGGACAGGGACGATGGGGAAAAACTGTTTTTT
TRBJ1-6,TRBV7-6,.,.,CASSRRDSGSSPLHF,TGTGCCAGCAGTCGAAGGGACTCTGGGTCTTCACCCCTCCACTTT
TRBJ2-5,TRBV18,.,.,CASSPPWTKRETQYF,TGTGCCAGCTCACCACCCTGGACTAAGCGTGAGACCCAGTACTTC
TRBJ2-7,TRBV28,few,TRBD1,CASSLPPGQGPGEQYF,TGTGCCAGCAGCCTACCTCCTGGACAGGGGCCGGGCGAGCAGTACTTC
TRBJ1-2,TRBV28,.,TRBD1,CASRNRDRSFEYGYTF,TGTGCCAGCAGGAACCGGGACAGGTCCTTCGAGTATGGCTACACCTTC
TRBJ1-6,TRBV27,.,.,CASSDGQMSNSPLHF,TGTGCCAGCAGTGACGGACAGATGAGTAATTCACCCCTCCACTTT
TRBJ2-2,TRBV11-2,.,.,CASSQTRTGTGELFF,TGTGCCAGCAGTCAGACTCGAACGGGCACCGGGGAGCTGTTTTTT
TRBJ2-3,TRBV14,.,TRBD2,CASSQDTASGAKGTDTQYF,TGTGCCAGCAGCCAAGATACGGCTAGCGGGGCGAAGGGCACAGATACGCAGTATTTT
TRBJ1-2,TRBV6-5,.,TRBD1,CASSYIDRGRNYGYTF,TGTGCCAGCAGTTACATCGACAGGGGGCGAAACTATGGCTACACCTTC
TRBJ1-3,TRBV4-3,.,.,CASSQGGSFGSGNTIYF,TGCGCCAGCAGCCAGGGGGGTAGTTTCGGCTCTGGAAACACCATATATTTT
TRBJ2-1,TRBV4-2,.,TRBD2,CASSQDLRGGFCDEQFF,TGTGCCAGCAGCCAAGATTTGCGGGGGGGGTTTTGCGATGAGCAGTTCTTC
TRBJ1-5,TRBV5-1,.,.,CASSLGDRPNQPQHF,TGCGCCAGCAGCTTGGGCGACAGACCCAATCAGCCCCAGCATTTT
TRBJ2-3,TRBV19,.,.,CASSIAAEFLTDTQYF,TGTGCCAGTAGTATAGCGGCGGAATTTCTCACAGATACGCAGTATTTT
TRBJ1-3,TRBV7-9,.,.,CASSLGASAGSGNTIYF,TGTGCCAGCAGCTTAGGGGCGTCGGCTGGCTCTGGAAACACCATATATTTT
TRBJ1-5,TRBV19,.,TRBD1,CASSIRTGRSNQPQHF,TGTGCCAGTAGTATAAGGACAGGAAGGAGCAATCAGCCCCAGCATTTT
TRBJ1-1,TRBV7-8,.,.,CASSLEEGSDTEAFF,TGTGCCAGCAGCTTAGAGGAGGGTTCAGACACTGAAGCTTTCTTT
TRBJ2-7,TRBV27,.,.,CASRSSRGPYEQYF,TGTGCCAGCAGATCCTCCAGGGGCCCCTACGAGCAGTACTTC
TRBJ1-1,TRBV28,.,TRBD1,CASSFWDRGSTEAFF,TGTGCCAGCAGTTTCTGGGACAGGGGGAGCACTGAAGCTTTCTTT
TRBJ1-6,TRBV7-9,.,.,CASSLGGVGEGNSPLHF,TGTGCCAGCAGCTTAGGGGGGGTAGGGGAAGGTAATTCCCCCCTCCACTTT